The TCR beta chain under discussion was sequenced for a study of T cell repertoires in cytomegalovirus infection (dated by TCRdb to about 2019). About the full investigation: The peptide stimulations were aimed at well-studied HLA-B-restricted epitopes as well as recently identified HLA-C-restricted CMV epitopes, whose presentation resists viral immunomodulation. Donor HLA type was relevant to the analysis, because carriage of CMV infection together with the matching HLA type was indicated by public TCR beta signatures.

Including cysteine and phenylalanine, the CDR3 has 19 amino acids. Only the CDR3 region is kept as DNA, spanning 57 bases read in frame from base 1. Germline trimming: 4 bases from V, 0 bases from J; junction bases outside gene matches: 15. CDR1 and CDR2 were assigned from the germline V gene as SGHTA and FQGNSA. Broader findings and caveats from the paper: In both this cohort and an independent cohort of under 450 donors, the cumulative frequency of public TCR beta family members distinguished carriers of CMV infection plus the relevant HLA type. The ex vivo response was dominated by HLA-C-restricted CMV-specific TCR beta clonotypes, which also provided the single most frequent clonotype in two of eight donors.

What this sample's treatment or condition label stands for: in vitro stimulation with specific CMV peptide epitopes to enrich CMV-specific T cells. Note on this clonotype: Its antigen has not been determined. No base quality values were provided; no much bigger clone lies one nucleotide off.

Sequencing instrument: Illumina HiSeq 1500. Using fastp at Q25 and MiXCR, TCRdb reprocessed the public reads and kept productive beta chains. Rows are unified per CDR3 protein, each entry keeping the most common DNA and genes. The sample records some 920,000 distinct CDR3 sequences, 31% of which are singletons. Clones ranked in the top ten supply around 15% of the sample. This sample comprised cultured CD8+ T cells from PBMCs, obtained from culture after CMV antigen stimulation. This TCR derives from a human donor in good health (CMV status not recorded). Some clones in this sample may be carry-over from other donors' samples. Recombination linked TRBV7-2 to TRBJ2-1, with 7 bases matching TRBD1. CDR3 protein: CASSSTFKTGLSSYNEQFF. The nucleotide sequence is TGTGCCAGCAGCTCCACATTTAAGACAGGGCTCAGCTCCTACAATGAGCAGTTCTTC.